This T cell receptor (beta chain) was retrieved from a study of post-analysis software for immune sequencing data. As for the study in general: Disease trajectories encompassed relapsing-remitting, secondary progressive and progressive-relapsing multiple sclerosis.

TCR beta libraries were prepared from cDNA with unique molecular identifiers. From the PCR reads, TCRdb called clonotypes with MiXCR, one entry per CDR3 protein. The repertoire consists of about 460,000 distinct CDR3 sequences, with around 40% occurring once and the leading ten covering about 12%. CDR3 size: 13 residues. Germline CDR1 is ENHRY and CDR2 is SYGVKD. Trimming left V 8 bases short and J 5 bases short, with 15 bases between. Details on this clonotype: Its target is not known.

The study, taken as a whole, reports: Multiple sclerosis was associated with a significant reduction in normalized Chao1 diversity relative to controls. Samples from a shared batch, those prepared together, strongly co-clustered by F measure. Patients carried four or five TRBV segments more frequently than controls did, and TRBV5-6, TRBV5-1 and TRBV20-1 were among them.

The receptor's source is a girl aged 5-17 years with multiple sclerosis. The chain employs TRBV10-3 and TRBJ2-5; perhaps TRBD1 as D (5 bases). Sequencing was performed on blood. CDR3 nucleotide sequence: TGTGCCATCGGGGCCGGGTTAGGGGAGACCCAGTACTTC. It codes for CAIGAGLGETQYF.